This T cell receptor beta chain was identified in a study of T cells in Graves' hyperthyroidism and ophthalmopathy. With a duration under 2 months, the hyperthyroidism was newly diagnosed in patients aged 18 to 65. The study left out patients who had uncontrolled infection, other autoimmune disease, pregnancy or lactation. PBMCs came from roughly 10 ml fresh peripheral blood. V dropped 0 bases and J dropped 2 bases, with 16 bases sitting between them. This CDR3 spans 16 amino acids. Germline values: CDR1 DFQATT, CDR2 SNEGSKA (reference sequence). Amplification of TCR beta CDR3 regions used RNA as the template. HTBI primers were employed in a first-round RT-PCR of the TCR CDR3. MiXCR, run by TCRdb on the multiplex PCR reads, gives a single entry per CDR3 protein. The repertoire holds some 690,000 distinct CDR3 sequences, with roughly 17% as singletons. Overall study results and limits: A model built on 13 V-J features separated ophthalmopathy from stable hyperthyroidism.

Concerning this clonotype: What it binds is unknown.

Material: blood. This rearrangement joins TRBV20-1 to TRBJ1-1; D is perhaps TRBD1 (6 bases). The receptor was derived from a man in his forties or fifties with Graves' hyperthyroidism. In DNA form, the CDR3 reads TGCAGTGCTAGAGATCTAGGCAGGGGCTCTAACACTGAAGCTTTCTTT. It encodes CSARDLGRGSNTEAFF.